What follows are 10 T cell receptor beta chains derived from one specimen sequenced in a study of T cells in Graves' hyperthyroidism and ophthalmopathy. The CDR3 regions of TCR beta were amplified from RNA transcripts. TCR CDR3 underwent first-round RT-PCR with the HTBI primer set. Each CDR3 protein gets one entry after TCRdb re-called the multiplex PCR reads with MiXCR. The table records about 640,000 distinct CDR3 sequences, about a fifth of them present only once. The source material was blood. The receptors originated from a man aged 25 to 40 with Graves' ophthalmopathy.

The rearrangement links TRBV28 to TRBJ2-5; 11 positions match TRBD2. This CDR3 has 15 amino acids. J gave up 5 bases and V 4 bases, and 6 bases lay outside the gene matches. The germline V gene has CDR1 MDHEN and CDR2 SYDVKM. CDR3 in amino acids: CASSCTSGSAETQYF. CDR3 in DNA: TGTGCCAGCAGTTGCACTAGCGGGAGCGCGGAGACCCAGTACTTC.

This clonotype was seen at least ten times. The rearrangement links TRBV5-1 to TRBJ2-7; D is tentatively TRBD1 or TRBD2 (5 bases each). V gave up 5 bases and J gave up 2 bases, with 8 bases separating them. Germline V CDR1 and CDR2: SGHRS, YFSETQ. The length of the CDR3 is 12 residues. The CDR3 spells CASRGTTYEQYF. In DNA, the CDR3 is TGCGCCAGCAGAGGGACGACCTACGAGCAGTACTTC.

This clonotype was counted a few times. The chain uses TRBV28 and TRBJ1-1; 8 positions agree with TRBD1. The CDR3 contains 15 residues. The germline V gene encodes CDR1 MDHEN and CDR2 SYDVKM. The V segment lost 5 bases and the J segment 7 bases; nucleotides outside the gene matches: 12. This chain's CDR3 is CASSVSGGFWGEAFF. The CDR3 DNA follows: TGTGCCAGCAGTGTCTCAGGGGGCTTTTGGGGTGAAGCTTTCTTT.

The chain joins TRBV7-9 to TRBJ2-1, with D perhaps TRBD1 (7 bases). V gave up 0 bases and J gave up 5 bases, with 14 bases separating them. Germline lookup yields CDR1 SEHNR and CDR2 FQNEAQ (reference sequence). There are 16 residues in the CDR3. The CDR3 is CASSLAYAGGHNEQFF. CDR3 bases: TGTGCCAGCAGCTTAGCGTATGCAGGGGGGCACAATGAGCAGTTCTTC.

This clonotype occurred many times. The rearrangement links TRBV11-2 to TRBJ1-1; 9 bases fit TRBD1. The CDR3 spans 17 residues. The junction had 13 bases not matched to a gene; V was cut back by 4 bases and J by 4 bases. Germline V gene data show CDR1 as SGHAT and CDR2 as FQNNGV. The CDR3 is CASSSSGTGKLATEAFF. CDR3 nucleotide sequence: TGTGCCAGCAGCTCTTCCGGGACAGGGAAATTGGCCACTGAAGCTTTCTTT.

The V and J genes are TRBV27 and TRBJ2-2; 7 nucleotides align to TRBD1. From germline, CDR1 is MNHEY and CDR2 SMNVEV (reference sequence). The CDR3 spans 17 residues. Losses at the gene ends were 5 bases for V and 7 bases for J; bases not matched to a gene: 16. The CDR3 here is CASSASFRGPMGGELFF. CDR3 nucleotides: TGTGCCAGCAGTGCGAGCTTTAGGGGGCCGATGGGCGGGGAGCTGTTTTTT.

This clonotype was recorded many times. The chain has TRBV7-3 and TRBJ2-3, with 8 nucleotides matching TRBD2. CDR1 is SGHTA, CDR2 FQGTGA, per germline. V trimming: 5 bases; J trimming: 6 bases; junction bases outside the gene matches: 7. The CDR3 extends over 14 amino acids. The CDR3, as DNA: TGTGCCAGCAGCACCCGTCCTAGCGGGGATACGCAGTATTTT. Encoded protein: CASSTRPSGDTQYF.

This clonotype occurred a few times. The rearrangement joins TRBV7-9 to TRBJ2-1; D gene ambiguous. The germline gives CDR1 SEHNR, CDR2 FQNEAQ (reference sequence). Trimming removed 1 base at V and 7 bases at J, with 5 bases between. The CDR3 runs 12 residues. As DNA, the CDR3 is TGTGCCAGCAGCTTAGACGAAAATGAGCAGTTCTTC. Its translation is CASSLDENEQFF.

This clonotype was seen ten or more times. The chain joins TRBV3-1 to TRBJ2-5; 9 bases align to TRBD2. With V trimmed by 5 bases and J by 5 bases, 9 bases remained unmatched. This CDR3 has 15 amino acids. Germline loops: CDR1 LGHDT, CDR2 YNNKEL (reference sequence). CDR3 residues: CASSLGLAGVETQYF. The CDR3 DNA reads TGTGCCAGCAGCTTAGGTTTAGCGGGAGTGGAGACCCAGTACTTC.

Of note for this clonotype: A junction boundary mismatches the germline segment, possibly from a read error. The gene calls are TRBV18 and TRBJ2-7; TRBD1 matches 8 bases. CDR1 KGHSH and CDR2 LQKENI come from the germline V gene. This CDR3 region has 14 residues. The CDR3 DNA sequence: TGTGCCAGCTCATACGGGACAGGCGGCTACGTGCAGTACTTC. As protein: CASSYGTGGYVQYF. The full variable domain, its missing parts supplied by reference TRBV18 and TRBJ2-7, is NAGVMQNPRHLVRRRGQEARLRCSPMKGHSHVYWYRQLPEEGLKFMVYLQKENIIDESGMPKERFSAEFPKEGPSILRIQQVVRGDSAAYFCASSYGTGGYVQYFGPGTRLTVT.